This is a list of T cell receptor beta chains from one sample in a study of cytomegalovirus exposure and HLA in healthy donors. Generated by immunoSEQ multiplex PCR, the TCRdb table keeps only in-frame clones and is missing some. The sample includes approximately 160,000 clones, around 78% of them seen just once. Specimen: PBMCs. These receptors were collected from a woman between 50 and 59 years old in good health and CMV-seropositive. Each CDR3 is given with its conserved first and last residue. The D gene is left open where the match is weak. Part of the rows lack a size; the others show once, few, many or a class for expanded clones.

J,size,V,D,DNA,CDR3
TRBJ1-5,-,TRBV6-6,TRBD1,TGTGCCAGCAGTTCGACAGGGCAGCCCCAGCATTTT,CASSSTGQPQHF
TRBJ2-7,once,TRBV7-9,-,TGTGCCAGCAGCTCAGTAAACGGGGGGCAAGGCGAGCAGTACTTC,CASSSVNGGQGEQYF
TRBJ2-5,-,TRBV19,TRBD2,TGTGCCAGTAGTATAGTTTTAGCGGGGGGAGAAACCCAGTACTTC,CASSIVLAGGETQYF
TRBJ1-4,once,TRBV18,-,TGTGCCAGCTCACCTCAGAAGAATGAAAAACTGTTTTTT,CASSPQKNEKLFF
TRBJ1-1,-,TRBV7-9,TRBD1,TGTGCCAGCAGCTTAGGGTCGGGGACAGTGGACACTGAAGCTTTCTTT,CASSLGSGTVDTEAFF
TRBJ2-7,-,TRBV6-6,-,TGTGCCAGCAGTCCAGGGGTCTCCTACGAGCAGTACTTC,CASSPGVSYEQYF
TRBJ2-7,-,TRBV6-5,TRBD2,TGTGCCAGCAGCCTGGGCGGGGGGGCCTCATGGGAGCAGTACTTC,CASSLGGGASWEQYF
TRBJ1-1,-,TRBV25-1,-,TGTGCCAGCAGTGAATATCGGGGGGGCGCGGACACTGAAGCTTTCTTT,CASSEYRGGADTEAFF
TRBJ2-7,-,TRBV7-8,-,TGTGCCAGCAGCTCCCGGGGGTGGACAGGTAACGAGCAGTACTTC,CASSSRGWTGNEQYF
TRBJ1-4,-,TRBV30,-,TGTGCCTGGAGTCAAGGGGCAAAAGAAAAACTGTTTTTT,CAWSQGAKEKLFF